Following are 32 T cell receptor beta chains from one sample sequenced in a study of blood T cell repertoires in COVID-19. Clones were sequenced by immunoSEQ multiplex PCR, and TCRdb holds only the in-frame ones, with some missing. The top ten clones hold around 7.2% of a sample with approximately 260,000 clones, roughly 87% of them seen once. The sample consisted of peripheral blood. Receptor source: a man aged 55 to 70 who had recovered from COVID-19.

The chain has TRBV5-4 and TRBJ2-7; the D gene is possibly TRBD2 (6 bases). Germline values: CDR1 SGHNT, CDR2 YYREEE (reference sequence). The CDR3 is 16 residues long. Trimming took off 0 bases at V and 0 bases at J, with 13 bases between the two ends. CDR3 coding DNA: TGTGCCAGCAGCTTGGGCGGCGGAGGGTACTCCTACGAGCAGTACTTC. Amino acids: CASSLGGGGYSYEQYF.

The chain recombines TRBV5-3 with TRBJ1-3; D unclear. TRBV5-3 has ORF status, its function being uncertain. V dropped 1 base and J dropped 0 bases, with 14 bases sitting between them. CDR3 length: 17 amino acids. CDR3 in DNA: TGTGCCAGAAGCTTGATGGCTCACCTCAGCTCTGGAAACACCATATATTTT. It yields the protein CARSLMAHLSSGNTIYF.

The chain couples TRBV5-4 to TRBJ2-3, with a weak D call TRBD1 (6 bases). The CDR3 runs to 15 residues. V was pared by 4 bases and J by 2 bases, with 14 bases between. Germline CDR1 and CDR2: SGHNT and YYREEE (reference sequence). The CDR3 DNA follows: TGTGCCAGCAGCCGCTCGGGACAACTCACAGATACGCAGTATTTT. Its translation is CASSRSGQLTDTQYF.

The genes are TRBV5-1 and TRBJ2-4, with D possibly being TRBD1 (6 bases). The V end lost 0 bases, the J end lost 0 bases, and 10 bases lay between the germline ends. Germline V gene data show CDR1 as SGHRS and CDR2 as YFSETQ. The CDR3 covers 16 residues. The CDR3 bases are TGCGCCAGCAGCTTGGTGACAGGAGTAGCCAAAAACATTCAGTACTTC. Its translation is CASSLVTGVAKNIQYF.

The rearrangement links TRBV2 to TRBJ2-7; the D is unclear. This CDR3 region has 11 residues. Germline V CDR1 and CDR2: SNHLY, FYNNEI. The V and J ends lost 7 bases and 3 bases respectively, with 7 bases between them. CDR3 bases: TGTGCCAGCAACCTATTCTACGAGCAGTACTTC. It yields the protein CASNLFYEQYF.

This clone was counted only a few times. The chain joins TRBV15 to TRBJ2-7; 11 bases agree with TRBD2. After removal of 0 bases from V and 6 bases from J, the junction contained 4 bases not matched to a gene. The CDR3 extends over 15 amino acids. Per the germline V gene, CDR1 is LNHNV and CDR2 is YYDKDF (reference sequence). The CDR3 bases are TGTGCCACCAGCAGAGATGTGCTAGCGGGGGGCGAGCAGTACTTC. Protein sequence: CATSRDVLAGGEQYF.

The rearrangement joins TRBV21-1 to TRBJ2-7; the table's D gene call, TRBD1, was not cross checked with the DNA. TRBV21-1 is a pseudogene locus. The CDR3 sequence is 16 residues long. DNA for the CDR3: TGTGCCAGCAGCAAGGTAGACAGGAATAGGTCCTACGAGCAGTACGTC. Amino acids: CASSKVDRNRSYEQYV.

The gene calls are TRBV3-1 (or the pseudogene TRBV3-2) and TRBJ1-2; no clear D. V shed 1 base and J shed 4 bases, with 13 bases lying between them. This CDR3 region has 15 residues. The V gene's germline CDR1 is LGHDT and CDR2 YNNKEL (reference sequence). CDR3 coding DNA: TGTGCCAGCAGCCAAGGGAGCGGAACGATCTATGGCTACACCTTC. Translated, it gives CASSQGSGTIYGYTF.

The chain uses TRBV12-3 or TRBV12-4 and TRBJ1-3; TRBD1 matches 7 bases. This CDR3 is 13 amino acids long. After removal of 5 bases from V and 2 bases from J, the junction contained 0 bases not matched to a gene. CDR3 in amino acids: CASSDRAGNTIYF. The CDR3 DNA is TGTGCCAGCAGTGACAGGGCTGGAAACACCATATATTTT.

Only a few counts were recorded for this clone. CDR3 coding DNA: TGCGCCAGCAGCTTGGAAGGTGTGGGGACAGGGAACACCGGGGAGCTGTTTTTT. Translating gives CASSLEGVGTGNTGELFF. J is TRBJ2-2 and V is TRBV5-1; 8 nucleotides line up with TRBD1. CDR3 length equals 18 residues. Germline V CDR1 and CDR2: SGHRS, YFSETQ. V gave up 0 bases and J gave up 1 base; unmatched junction bases: 8.

The V gene is TRBV28, the J gene TRBJ1-2, with D unresolved. The CDR3 contains 13 residues. V dropped 1 base and J dropped 4 bases, with 7 bases sitting between them. Germline CDR1 reads MDHEN; CDR2 reads SYDVKM. The CDR3 sequence is CASSLSPGYGYTF. CDR3 nucleotides: TGTGCCAGCAGTTTATCTCCGGGCTATGGCTACACCTTC.

Turning to this clone: This CDR3 is also generated by other DNA sequences in the sample. The chain employs TRBV24-1 and TRBJ1-3; 8 positions match TRBD1. Germline assignment: CDR1 KGHDR and CDR2 SFDVKD. This CDR3 comprises 14 residues. V was clipped by 4 bases and J by 4 bases; unmatched bases: 2. CDR3 in amino acids: CATSDRQGGNTIYF. The CDR3 region has the DNA TGTGCCACCAGTGACCGACAGGGGGGAAACACCATATATTTT.

The chain couples TRBV9 to TRBJ2-1; TRBD2 agrees at 7 bases. V gave up 3 bases and J gave up 2 bases; unmatched junction bases: 5. CDR1 and CDR2 from the germline V gene are SGDLS and YYNGEE. The length of the CDR3 is 15 residues. CDR3 in amino acids: CASSERLAPYNEQFF. For the CDR3, the DNA is TGTGCCAGCAGCGAGCGACTAGCACCCTACAATGAGCAGTTCTTC.

The chain couples TRBV20-1 to TRBJ1-1; weak D call: TRBD1 (6 bases). The germline CDR1 and CDR2 sequences are DFQATT and SNEGSKA (reference sequence). The CDR3 is 12 amino acids. V dropped 5 bases and J dropped 9 bases, with 16 bases sitting between them. Here the CDR3 reads CSAGGDISQAFF. The CDR3 bases are TGCAGTGCTGGTGGGGACATCTCTCAAGCTTTCTTT.

This chain uses TRBV27 with TRBJ1-4, with D possibly being TRBD1 (5 bases). CDR1 and CDR2 (germline): MNHEY, SMNVEV (reference sequence). This CDR3 has 15 residues. With 0 bases removed from V and 8 bases from J, the gap between germline ends came to 13 bases. CDR3 DNA: TGTGCCAGCAGTTTATCGTTCGGCAGGGCGGAAAAACTGTTTTTT. Residues: CASSLSFGRAEKLFF.

This chain uses TRBV30 with TRBJ2-7; 7 bases fit TRBD1. The CDR3 runs to 14 residues. With V trimmed by 3 bases and J by 6 bases, 11 bases remained unmatched. CDR1 is GTSNPN and CDR2 is SVGIG in the germline V gene (reference sequence). CDR3 protein: CAWSKKGAGGEQYV. The CDR3 bases are TGTGCCTGGAGCAAGAAGGGGGCCGGTGGCGAGCAGTACGTC.

The chain employs TRBV24-1 and TRBJ2-7; 10 nucleotides line up with TRBD1. The V segment lost 5 bases and the J segment 5 bases; nucleotides outside the gene matches: 2. The CDR3 has 13 amino acids. Germline V gives CDR1 KGHDR, CDR2 SFDVKD. The CDR3 region has the DNA TGTGCCACCAGTGGACAGGGGGCGGACGAGCAGTACTTC. Its translation: CATSGQGADEQYF.

This chain links TRBV5-1 with TRBJ2-7; the match to TRBD2 covers 9 bases. V dropped 4 bases and J dropped 1; count of bases not matched to a gene: 6. The CDR3 covers 15 residues. Germline CDR1 reads SGHRS; CDR2 reads YFSETQ. The DNA of the CDR3 is TGCGCCAGCAGCCCAAGACTAGCGGAATCCTACGAGCAGTACTTC. Translating it yields CASSPRLAESYEQYF.

This clone was recorded a few times. The V gene is TRBV5-1, the J gene TRBJ1-4, with D possibly matching TRBD1 (6 bases). The CDR3 is 14 residues long. V was pared by 3 bases and J by 11 bases, with 17 bases between. Germline lookup yields CDR1 SGHRS and CDR2 YFSETQ. The CDR3 loop reads CASSSTGWESKLFF. The CDR3 bases are TGCGCCAGCAGCTCGACAGGCTGGGAGTCTAAACTGTTTTTT.

The V and J genes are TRBV9 and TRBJ2-3, with D maybe TRBD1 (5 bases). Trimming cost V 3 bases and J 2 bases, with 13 bases left between them. The CDR3 is made up of 15 amino acids. Germline lookup yields CDR1 SGDLS and CDR2 YYNGEE. Here the CDR3 DNA reads TGTGCCAGCAGCGCTGCTGGGGCTACCACAGATACGCAGTATTTT. Protein: CASSAAGATTDTQYF.

The chain is built from TRBV24-1 and TRBJ1-4; possible D gene TRBD1, 6 bases. V lost 3 bases and J 7 bases, leaving 14 bases between the germline ends. The CDR3 is made up of 15 amino acids. Per the germline V gene, CDR1 is KGHDR and CDR2 is SFDVKD. Here the CDR3 DNA reads TGTGCCACCAGTGATACAGGGTCTTTACCTGAAAAACTGTTTTTT. As protein: CATSDTGSLPEKLFF.

The chain combines TRBV19 with TRBJ1-5; D is perhaps TRBD1 (5 bases). V dropped 3 bases and J dropped 2 bases, with 11 bases sitting between them. In germline, CDR1 is LNHDA, CDR2 SQIVND (reference sequence). This CDR3 has 15 amino acids. In nucleotides, the CDR3 is TGTGCCAGTAGTATCGAAGGACACGGCAATCAGCCCCAGCATTTT. Translated, it gives CASSIEGHGNQPQHF.

The V call is TRBV7-9, the J call TRBJ2-2; D unclear. The CDR3 has 17 residues. Trimming removed 4 bases at V and 0 bases at J, with 15 bases between. The germline CDR1 and CDR2 sequences are SEHNR and FQNEAQ (reference sequence). CDR3 amino acids: CASSSTFLVANTGELFF. The CDR3 region has the DNA TGTGCCAGCAGCTCTACTTTTTTGGTGGCGAACACCGGGGAGCTGTTTTTT.

This chain links TRBV10-1 with TRBJ2-1, with 11 bases matching TRBD2. The junction had 17 bases not matched to a gene; V was cut back by 9 bases and J by 7 bases. This CDR3 spans 17 amino acids. The germline CDR1 and CDR2 sequences are WNHNN and SYGVQD (reference sequence). The CDR3 DNA follows: TGCGCCAGTCCGATTTTAGGGGAGGCTAGCGGGGGGAATGAGCAGTTCTTC. It specifies CASPILGEASGGNEQFF.

The count of this clone is one. The chain has TRBV5-1 and TRBJ1-1; D is unclear. V dropped 2 bases and J dropped 5 bases, with 7 bases sitting between them. Germline V lookup: CDR1 SGHRS, CDR2 YFSETQ. This CDR3 spans 12 amino acids. The DNA of the CDR3 is TGCGCCAGCAGCTTTTCCGGGACTGAAGCTTTCTTT. This codes for CASSFSGTEAFF.

This clone was recorded only once. For the CDR3, the DNA is TGTGCCTGGAACAGCGGGGGCAATTCACCCCTCCACTTT. This gives the protein CAWNSGGNSPLHF. The chain joins TRBV30 to TRBJ1-6, with D maybe TRBD1 (6 bases). Germline-derived CDR1 and CDR2 are GTSNPN and SVGIG (reference sequence). The V and J ends lost 4 bases and 7 bases respectively, with 11 bases between them. CDR3 size: 13 residues.

Of note for this clone: This specimen includes other DNA sequences encoding the same CDR3. The V gene is TRBV6-5, the J gene TRBJ2-3, with D perhaps matching TRBD1 (5 bases). The germline CDR1 and CDR2 sequences are MNHEY and SVGAGI. V dropped 0 bases and J dropped 3 bases, with 10 bases sitting between them. CDR3 size: 15 residues. The CDR3 DNA follows: TGTGCCAGCAGTTACTCAAGGGGCGCGACAGATACGCAGTATTTT. Residues: CASSYSRGATDTQYF.

The CDR3 region is CASSQDRANRVGEKLFF. Written as DNA, the CDR3 is TGTGCCAGCAGCCAAGATCGAGCGAACAGGGTGGGGGAAAAACTGTTTTTT. This chain joins TRBV3-1 (or the pseudogene TRBV3-2) and TRBJ1-4, with TRBD1 as a possible D gene (6 bases). The CDR3 sequence is 17 residues long. CDR1 and CDR2 from the germline V gene are LGHDT and YNNKEL (reference sequence). Trimming removed 0 bases at V and 8 bases at J, with 19 bases between.

The gene calls are TRBV5-4 and TRBJ2-3, with TRBD2 matching over 9 bases. The CDR3 runs to 15 residues. Germline CDR1 is SGHNT and CDR2 is YYREEE (reference sequence). V lost 1 base and J lost 5; bases outside the gene matches: 5. The CDR3 loop is CASSLFSGGEDTQYF. The CDR3 coding sequence is TGTGCCAGCAGCTTGTTTAGCGGGGGCGAAGATACGCAGTATTTT.

CDR3 protein: CASSLSPQGPDSPLHF. For the CDR3, the DNA is TGCGCCAGCAGCTTGAGCCCCCAGGGGCCGGATTCACCCCTCCACTTT. The chain uses TRBV5-1 and TRBJ1-6; possible D gene TRBD1, 6 bases. V was cut by 1 base and J by 8 bases, with 16 bases left in between. The length of the CDR3 is 16 residues. Germline CDR1 SGHRS, CDR2 YFSETQ.

The V call is TRBV2, the J call TRBJ1-4; D is uncertain. This CDR3 comprises 13 residues. V lost 7 bases and J lost 0, with 6 bases in between. CDR1 is SNHLY and CDR2 is FYNNEI in the germline V gene. The CDR3 region is CASKRSTNEKLFF. For the CDR3, the DNA is TGTGCCAGCAAGAGATCAACTAATGAAAAACTGTTTTTT.

The chain uses TRBV19 and TRBJ2-3; the match to TRBD2 covers 7 bases. In germline, CDR1 is LNHDA, CDR2 SQIVND (reference sequence). CDR3 length: 15 amino acids. J was trimmed by 1 base and V by 4 bases; bases with no gene match: 5. Here the CDR3 reads CASSKARGGTDTQYF. The CDR3 nucleotides are TGTGCCAGTAGTAAGGCCCGGGGGGGCACAGATACGCAGTATTTT. The full variable domain, its missing parts supplied by reference TRBV19 and TRBJ2-3, is DGGITQSPKYLFRKEGQNVTLSCEQNLNHDAMYWYRQDPGQGLRLIYYSQIVNDFQKGDIAEGYSVSREKKESFPLTVTSAQKNPTAFYLCASSKARGGTDTQYFGPGTRLTVL.